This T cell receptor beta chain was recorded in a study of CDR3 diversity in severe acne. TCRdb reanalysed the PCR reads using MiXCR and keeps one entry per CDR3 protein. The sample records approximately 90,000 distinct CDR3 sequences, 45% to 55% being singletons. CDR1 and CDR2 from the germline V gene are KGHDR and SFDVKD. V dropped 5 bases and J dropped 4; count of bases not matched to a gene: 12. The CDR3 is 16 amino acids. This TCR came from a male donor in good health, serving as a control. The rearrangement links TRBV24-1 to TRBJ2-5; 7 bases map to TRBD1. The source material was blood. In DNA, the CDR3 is TGTGCCACCAGTGGGGACACAGGGGACACGCGAGAGACCCAGTACTTC. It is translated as CATSGDTGDTRETQYF.